One sample yielded the 10 T cell receptor beta chains listed below, sequenced in a study of post-analysis software for immune sequencing data (dated by TCRdb to 2013 to 2016). The investigation overall reported the following: Patients showed significantly higher frequencies than controls for several TRBV segments, among them TRBV5-6, TRBV5-1 and TRBV20-1.

Antigens for these TCRs are unknown. Preparation of the library involved PCR. This sample was sequenced with an Illumina HiSeq 2500. To reduce PCR and sequencing biases, unique molecular identifiers were incorporated into the TCR beta cDNA libraries. TCRdb cleaned the public reads at Q25 with fastp, built clones with MiXCR and kept in-frame beta chains. Rows with one shared CDR3 protein collapse into an entry with the most common genes and DNA. This sample holds hundreds of thousands of distinct CDR3 sequences; 40% to 50% were observed only once. The top ten hold 1.5% to 2% of the sample. Source material: blood. All receptors derive from a girl aged 10 to 17 with multiple sclerosis.

The chain links TRBV25-1 to TRBJ1-2; 10 positions agree with TRBD1. V dropped 3 bases and J dropped 8; count of bases not matched to a gene: 12. There are 16 residues in the CDR3. Germline loops: CDR1 MGHDK, CDR2 SYGVNS. CDR3 sequence reads: CASSDLRDRGLLGYTF. The CDR3 coding sequence is TGTGCCAGCAGTGATCTCCGGGACAGGGGTCTTCTGGGCTACACCTTC.

The chain uses TRBV28 and TRBJ2-7, with TRBD1 identical over 11 bases. V dropped 5 bases and J dropped 3; count of bases not matched to a gene: 6. The CDR3 spans 15 residues. CDR1 is MDHEN and CDR2 is SYDVKM in the germline V gene. Written as DNA, the CDR3 is TGTGCCAGCAGTCCCCCCGGGACAGGGGGCTACGAGCAGTACTTC. This sequence encodes CASSPPGTGGYEQYF.

The chain uses TRBV12-3 or TRBV12-4 and TRBJ2-4; 8 bases map to TRBD2. The end of the DNA aligns better with TRBJ2-7, so the J call may be wrong. The CDR3 loop spans 14 amino acids. CDR3 region: CASSFAGGIYEQYF. The CDR3 bases are TGTGCCAGCAGTTTCGCGGGAGGCATCTACGAGCAGTACTTC.

The CDR3 DNA reads TGTGCCAGCAGTGCTATTCTACAGGGGTTGGGCTCACCCCTCCACTTT. This sequence encodes CASSAILQGLGSPLHF. The chain uses TRBV2 and TRBJ1-6, with 7 bases aligning to TRBD1. The CDR3 contains 16 residues. The ends lost 4 bases at V and 10 bases at J; junction bases unmatched: 13. Germline V gives CDR1 SNHLY, CDR2 FYNNEI.

The J gene is TRBJ2-3, the V gene TRBV27; 10 nucleotides agree with TRBD1. The V segment lost 3 bases and the J segment 6 bases; nucleotides outside the gene matches: 9. This CDR3 has 16 amino acids. CDR1 MNHEY and CDR2 SMNVEV come from the germline V gene (reference sequence). CDR3 DNA sequence: TGTGCCAGCAGTTTCAGGTCGGACAGGGGGTACGATACGCAGTATTTT. Protein product: CASSFRSDRGYDTQYF.

The genes are TRBV7-2 and TRBJ1-1; D possibly corresponds to TRBD1 (6 bases). Germline V CDR1 and CDR2: SGHTA, FQGNSA. This CDR3 spans 18 amino acids. V gave up 2 bases and J gave up 7 bases, with 26 bases separating them. The CDR3 nucleotides read TGTGCCAGCAGCTTATATCCGCCCAAGGACAGACTTCTTGATGAAGCTTTCTTT. Translation gives CASSLYPPKDRLLDEAFF.

The CDR3 protein is CASSSGVRSWEQYF. The CDR3 coding sequence is TGTGCCAGCAGCTCCGGAGTCAGGTCTTGGGAGCAGTACTTC. V and J are TRBV7-9 and TRBJ2-4; D is possibly TRBD2 (5 bases). The V end lost 4 bases, the J end lost 13 bases, and 20 bases lay between the germline ends. This CDR3 spans 14 amino acids. Germline V gene data show CDR1 as SEHNR and CDR2 as FQNEAQ (reference sequence).

In this sample, this clonotype turned up once. V usage is TRBV7-9 and J usage is TRBJ1-2; a weak D match, TRBD1 (5 bases). The V gene lost 2 bases and the J gene lost 4 bases, with 11 bases spanning the gap. The CDR3 sequence is 14 residues long. Germline CDR1 reads SEHNR; CDR2 reads FQNEAQ (reference sequence). The CDR3 bases are TGTGCCAGCAGCTTACCAGGGAAAGGCTATGGCTACACCTTC. Residues: CASSLPGKGYGYTF. The variable domain in full, with the rest retrieved from reference TRBV7-9 and TRBJ1-2, is DTGVSQNPRHKITKRGQNVTFRCDPISEHNRLYWYRQTLGQGPEFLTYFQNEAQLEKSRLLSDRFSAERPKGSFSTLEIQRTEQGDSAMYLCASSLPGKGYGYTFGSGTRLTVV.

There are a few counts of this clonotype. The V call is TRBV7-2, the J call TRBJ2-7; D remains unclear. Germline CDR1 is SGHTA and CDR2 is FQGNSA. The V and J ends lost 0 bases and 4 bases respectively, with 10 bases between them. This CDR3 region has 14 residues. The CDR3 here is CASSLAARSYEQYF. For the CDR3, the DNA is TGTGCCAGCAGCTTAGCCGCCAGGTCTTACGAGCAGTACTTC.

The genes are TRBV4-1 and TRBJ1-1, with 8 bases lining up with TRBD1. After removal of 0 bases from V and 6 bases from J, the junction contained 9 bases not matched to a gene. The CDR3 has 16 residues. From germline, CDR1 is MGHRA and CDR2 YSYEKL. The CDR3 here is CASSQEGTGPRAEAFF. Written as DNA, the CDR3 is TGCGCCAGCAGCCAAGAAGGGACAGGACCGAGGGCTGAAGCTTTCTTT.